These 10 T cell receptor beta chains were sequenced from one sample in a study of T and B cells in COVID-19 patients. Blood genomic DNA input for TRB amplification was 250-500 ng. BIOMED2 TRB-A/B primer pools were used in multiplex TRB PCR. Each CDR3 protein is one row after TCRdb ran MiXCR on the multiplex PCR reads. The sample shows several thousand distinct CDR3 sequences, around 33% of them seen only once. Sequencing was performed on blood. The receptors shown here come from a human donor who had recovered from COVID-19.

About this clonotype itself: Just one base apart from a much larger clone, this may be a read error. This rearrangement joins TRBV29-1 to TRBJ2-1; 7 positions agree with TRBD2. The CDR3 spans 14 residues. Germline V gives CDR1 SQVTM, CDR2 ANQGSEA. CDR3 sequence reads: CGGGGGGGYNEQFF. The DNA of the CDR3 is TGCGGCGGGGGAGGTGGGGGGGGCTACAATGAGCAGTTCTTC.

This clonotype was counted between two and nine times. The V and J genes are TRBV6-4 and TRBJ2-3, with TRBD2 matching 9 bases. Germline V gives CDR1 MRHNA, CDR2 SNTAGT. Unmatched junction bases numbered 1, after V lost 0 bases and J lost 3 bases. The CDR3 covers 15 residues. The DNA for the CDR3 is TGTGCCAGCAGTGACTCTAGCGGGGGAACAGATACGCAGTATTTT. Translation: CASSDSSGGTDTQYF.

The rearrangement joins TRBV7-9 to TRBJ2-2, with 8 bases aligning to TRBD1. This CDR3 region has 14 residues. Germline CDR1 is SEHNR and CDR2 is FQNEAQ (reference sequence). V gave up 5 bases and J gave up 7 bases; unmatched junction bases: 6. CDR3 nucleotide sequence: TGTGCCAGCAGCAAGGACAGGGATAGCGGGGAGCTGTTTTTT. Its translation is CASSKDRDSGELFF.

The gene calls are TRBV18 and TRBJ2-7; either TRBD1 or TRBD2 may supply D (6 bases each). Germline V gives CDR1 KGHSH, CDR2 LQKENI. V was pared by 2 bases and J by 3 bases, with 11 bases between. The CDR3 is 14 residues long. CDR3 sequence reads: CASSPSRGGYEQYF. CDR3 coding DNA: TGTGCCAGCTCACCAAGCAGGGGAGGCTACGAGCAGTACTTC.

There are a few counts of this clonotype. The gene calls are TRBV6-1 and TRBJ2-5; 7 bases are a match to TRBD1. The germline V gene encodes CDR1 MNHNS and CDR2 SASEGT. V lost 4 bases to trimming and J lost 7 bases; unmatched junction nucleotides: 15. The CDR3 is made up of 16 amino acids. The CDR3 region has the DNA TGTGCCAGCAGTGTATCAAGACAGGGTGGATACGGGACCCAGTACTTC. Its protein product is CASSVSRQGGYGTQYF.

This sequence joins TRBV7-6 and TRBJ2-7; D call uncertain. The CDR3 extends over 14 amino acids. Trimming removed 1 base at V and 2 bases at J, with 9 bases between. From germline, CDR1 is SGHVS and CDR2 FNYEAQ. CDR3 region: CASSLGGYTYEQYF. CDR3 bases: TGTGCCAGCAGCTTAGGGGGTTATACCTACGAGCAGTACTTC.

This clonotype is labeled medium-sized. J is TRBJ2-3 and V is TRBV19; 14 bases are shared with TRBD2. The trim removed 2 bases at V and 8 bases at J, leaving 3 bases unmatched. The CDR3 has 15 residues. Germline CDR1 LNHDA, CDR2 SQIVND (reference sequence). The CDR3 spells CASSITTSGGATQYF. The CDR3 nucleotides are TGTGCCAGTAGTATAACGACTAGCGGGGGGGCTACGCAGTATTTT.

This clonotype was seen a handful of times. V gene TRBV6-2 or TRBV6-3 combines with J gene TRBJ2-1, with 8 positions matching TRBD1. The V and J ends lost 2 bases and 12 bases, in that order; junction bases with no gene match: 6. The germline CDR1 and CDR2 sequences are MNHEY and SVGEGT. The CDR3 is 13 residues long. The CDR3 DNA reads TGTGCCAGCAGTTACCTTCCACAGGGGGGGCAGTTCTTC. This codes for CASSYLPQGGQFF.

Judged by abundance, this clonotype is medium-sized. An end of the junction differs from the germline gene, which may be a read error. V and J are TRBV6-6 and TRBJ2-6; D is uncertain. This CDR3 region has 13 residues. In germline, CDR1 is MNHNY, CDR2 SVGAGI (reference sequence). CDR3 nucleotide sequence: TGTGCCGGCAGTAATAACCTGGCCAACGTCCTGACTTTC. Encoded protein: CAGSNNLANVLTF.

This chain connects TRBV27 to TRBJ1-2; D may be TRBD1 (5 bases). CDR1 is MNHEY and CDR2 is SMNVEV in the germline V gene (reference sequence). The V gene lost 6 bases and the J gene lost 2 bases, with 13 bases spanning the gap. The CDR3 length is 14 residues. CDR3 bases: TGTGCCAGCAGGACCCCCGGGGCCAACTATGGCTACACCTTC. It specifies CASRTPGANYGYTF.